The 30 T cell receptor beta chains below all came from one sample that was sequenced in a study of cytomegalovirus exposure and HLA in healthy donors. This PCR relied on a set of 60 Vbeta primers and 13 Jbeta primers. Profiling relied on immunoSEQ multiplex PCR, and the TCRdb table lists in-frame clones only, not all of them. The table has roughly 150,000 clones, 70% to 85% seen once. The sequencing sample was made of PBMCs. The receptors here all came from a woman aged 45-65 years in good health and CMV-seropositive.

The gene calls are TRBV27 and TRBJ1-1, with a tentative D call TRBD1 (6 bases). V lost 3 bases and J lost 9, with 14 bases in between. The CDR3 is 13 amino acids. The germline V gene encodes CDR1 MNHEY and CDR2 SMNVEV (reference sequence). CDR3 sequence: CASSLAQGTKAFF. Here the CDR3 DNA reads TGTGCCAGCAGTTTGGCGCAGGGGACCAAAGCTTTCTTT.

The J gene is TRBJ2-7, the V gene TRBV5-1; weak D call: TRBD2 (6 bases). Germline V gives CDR1 SGHRS, CDR2 YFSETQ. V dropped 5 bases and J dropped 0 bases, with 12 bases sitting between them. The CDR3 length is 14 residues. The CDR3 DNA is TGCGCCAGCAGGGGGGGAAAGAACTCCTACGAGCAGTACTTC. This encodes CASRGGKNSYEQYF.

The chain employs TRBV6-5 and TRBJ2-7; possibly TRBD2 for D (6 bases). In germline, CDR1 is MNHEY, CDR2 SVGAGI. The CDR3 has 15 residues. V lost 4 bases and J 3 bases, leaving 16 bases between the germline ends. The CDR3 region is CASSSAGLGGYEQYF. CDR3 DNA: TGTGCCAGCAGTTCCGCGGGATTGGGTGGCTACGAGCAGTACTTC.

J is TRBJ2-7 and V is TRBV6-6; 8 nucleotides align to TRBD1. This CDR3 has 12 residues. Germline CDR1 is MNHNY and CDR2 is SVGAGI (reference sequence). With V trimmed by 8 bases and J by 3 bases, 3 bases remained unmatched. The CDR3 spells CASGQGYYEQYF. The CDR3 DNA follows: TGTGCCAGCGGACAGGGTTACTACGAGCAGTACTTC.

The CDR3, as DNA: TGTGCCAGCAGCCGACAGAACACTGAAGCTTTCTTT. As protein: CASSRQNTEAFF. This chain uses TRBV7-9 with TRBJ1-1; D remains unclear. V was pared by 5 bases and J by 1 base, with 5 bases between. The CDR3 has 12 amino acids. Germline V gives CDR1 SEHNR, CDR2 FQNEAQ (reference sequence).

This rearrangement joins TRBV5-1 to TRBJ1-3; 8 nucleotides match TRBD1. The CDR3 covers 15 residues. J lost 4 bases, V lost 1 base, and 4 bases had no gene match. Germline-derived CDR1 and CDR2 are SGHRS and YFSETQ. The CDR3 nucleotides read TGCGCCAGCAGCTTGCAGGGGGCAGAGGGAAACACCATATATTTT. It yields the protein CASSLQGAEGNTIYF.

The CDR3, as DNA: TGTGCCAGCAGCTCCCGAAGGGGAACCCTAGACGATTCACCCCTCCACTTT. Its protein product is CASSSRRGTLDDSPLHF. The chain carries TRBV7-2 and TRBJ1-6; TRBD1 might be the D (5 bases). The germline V and J ends were trimmed by 4 bases and 8 bases, with 21 bases remaining between them. Per germline, CDR1 SGHTA and CDR2 FQGNSA. The CDR3 has 17 residues.

The chain joins TRBV6-6 to TRBJ2-5, with 12 bases matching TRBD2. The J call may be incorrect, as the DNA end agrees better with TRBJ2-7. Germline values: CDR1 MNHNY, CDR2 SVGAGI (reference sequence). This CDR3 is built from 15 residues. CDR3 amino acids: CASKSSGGATYEQYF. The DNA for the CDR3 is TGTGCCAGCAAGTCTAGCGGGGGGGCAACCTACGAGCAGTACTTC.

This chain uses TRBV7-9 with TRBJ1-4, with 10 bases aligning to TRBD1. Germline V gene lookup returns CDR1 SEHNR and CDR2 FQNEAQ (reference sequence). Trimming took 3 bases from V and 4 from J; bases not matched to a gene: 2. This CDR3 is 15 amino acids long. The CDR3 here is CASSFGQGDNEKLFF. CDR3 DNA: TGTGCCAGCAGCTTCGGACAGGGGGATAATGAAAAACTGTTTTTT.

This chain joins TRBV19 and TRBJ2-6; D is undetermined. With 0 bases removed from V and 1 base from J, the gap between germline ends came to 4 bases. The CDR3 is 15 amino acids. CDR1 is LNHDA and CDR2 is SQIVND in the germline V gene (reference sequence). CDR3 sequence (DNA): TGTGCCAGTAGTATAGATCTGTCTGGGGCCAACGTCCTGACTTTC. Amino acid sequence: CASSIDLSGANVLTF.

CDR3 loop: CASSKTPSGTGELFF. In DNA form, the CDR3 reads TGTGCCAGCAGCAAAACACCTTCGGGCACCGGGGAGCTGTTTTTT. J is TRBJ2-2 and V is TRBV13; the D is unclear. The germline V and J ends were trimmed by 5 bases and 4 bases, with 14 bases remaining between them. CDR1 is PRHDT and CDR2 is FYEKMQ in the germline V gene (reference sequence). This CDR3 is 15 amino acids long.

This clone is a singleton in its sample. Additional DNA sequences in this sample encode the identical CDR3. The rearrangement uses TRBV5-1 and TRBJ2-1; TRBD2 matches 8 bases. This CDR3 contains 15 residues. The ends lost 4 bases at V and 1 base at J; junction bases unmatched: 4. Germline V gene sequence: CDR1 SGHRS, CDR2 YFSETQ. CDR3 coding DNA: TGCGCCAGCAGCCCCAGCGGGGGATCCTACAATGAGCAGTTCTTC. Translating it yields CASSPSGGSYNEQFF.

This CDR3 reads CAISEDLGGYGYTF. The CDR3 DNA sequence: TGTGCCATCAGTGAAGATCTTGGAGGCTATGGCTACACCTTC. The chain uses TRBV10-3 and TRBJ1-2; no clear D gene. The CDR3 consists of 14 residues. Per germline, CDR1 ENHRY and CDR2 SYGVKD. Trimming removed 3 bases from V and 4 bases from J, with 12 bases in between.

CDR3 amino acids: CASSVGVGGRASEQFF. The CDR3 DNA reads TGTGCCAGCAGCGTAGGGGTAGGGGGCAGGGCTAGTGAGCAGTTCTTC. The gene calls are TRBV9 and TRBJ2-1; 7 positions agree with TRBD1. The CDR3 spans 16 residues. CDR1 SGDLS and CDR2 YYNGEE come from the germline V gene. With V trimmed by 0 bases and J by 9 bases, 12 bases remained unmatched.

The chain links TRBV7-8 to TRBJ2-6, with 7 nucleotides matching TRBD2. V lost 5 bases and J lost 2; bases outside the gene matches: 0. The length of the CDR3 is 14 residues. The germline CDR1 and CDR2 sequences are SGHVS and FQNEAQ. Here the CDR3 reads CASSRGAGANVLTF. The DNA of the CDR3 is TGTGCCAGCAGCCGGGGGGCTGGGGCCAACGTCCTGACTTTC.

This clone was seen a handful of times. The chain combines TRBV14 with TRBJ2-7; maybe TRBD2 (6 bases). V lost 2 bases and J lost 7, with 9 bases in between. Germline V lookup: CDR1 SGHDN, CDR2 FVKESK. CDR3 length: 12 residues. The DNA for the CDR3 is TGTGCCAGCAGCCAATGGGCGGGAGAGCAGTACTTC. As protein: CASSQWAGEQYF.

This chain uses TRBV5-5 with TRBJ1-2, with 7 bases matching TRBD1. The CDR3 length is 13 residues. V was pared by 0 bases and J by 7 bases, with 3 bases of the junction left unmatched. Germline lookup yields CDR1 SGHKS and CDR2 YYEKEE (reference sequence). The CDR3 protein is CASSLDGTAGYTF. The CDR3 DNA reads TGTGCCAGCAGCTTGGACGGGACAGCTGGCTACACCTTC. Full variable domain (rest looked up from reference TRBV5-5 and TRBJ1-2): DAGVTQSPTHLIKTRGQQVTLRCSPISGHKSVSWYQQVLGQGPQFIFQYYEKEERGRGNFPDRFSARQFPNYSSELNVNALLLGDSALYLCASSLDGTAGYTFGSGTRLTVV.

This clone was seen a single time. The CDR3 DNA reads as TGCGCCAACTCCCCCCAGGGCGCAGATACGCAGTATTTT. Its translation: CANSPQGADTQYF. The chain couples TRBV10-2 to TRBJ2-3; D is perhaps TRBD1 (5 bases). V was clipped by 10 bases and J by 4 bases, with 15 bases between them. This CDR3 region has 13 residues. CDR1 and CDR2 (germline): WSHSY, SAAADI.

This clone was seen a single time. The rearrangement uses TRBV29-1 and TRBJ2-7; 7 positions agree with TRBD2. This CDR3 has 13 amino acids. V dropped 5 bases and J dropped 2; count of bases not matched to a gene: 6. Germline V gene data show CDR1 as SQVTM and CDR2 as ANQGSEA. The chain's CDR3 is CSVSGGGAYEQYF. DNA for the CDR3: TGCAGCGTTTCTGGCGGGGGAGCCTACGAGCAGTACTTC.

The chain uses TRBV5-1 and TRBJ1-5; D is perhaps TRBD1 (5 bases). Germline V gene sequence: CDR1 SGHRS, CDR2 YFSETQ. V gave up 4 bases and J gave up 4 bases, with 12 bases separating them. The CDR3 has 14 amino acids. The CDR3 nucleotides read TGCGCCAGCAGCCTCGACAGTGTTAATCAGCCCCAGCATTTT. Its translation is CASSLDSVNQPQHF.

This chain joins TRBV6-1 and TRBJ2-7; 7 bases match TRBD2. The trim removed 6 bases at V and 4 bases at J, leaving 3 bases unmatched. The CDR3 spans 12 residues. Germline V lookup: CDR1 MNHNS, CDR2 SASEGT. The CDR3: CASRNGGYEQYF. The CDR3 region has the DNA TGTGCCAGCAGAAACGGGGGGTACGAGCAGTACTTC.

The gene calls are TRBV2 and TRBJ2-5; the match to TRBD1 covers 7 bases. CDR1 SNHLY and CDR2 FYNNEI come from the germline V gene. V gave up 5 bases and J gave up 5 bases; unmatched junction bases: 14. This CDR3 is built from 16 residues. Here the CDR3 reads CASSLDRTGPFETQYF. The CDR3 DNA reads as TGTGCCAGCAGTTTGGATCGGACAGGTCCTTTCGAGACCCAGTACTTC.

The chain joins TRBV11-2 to TRBJ1-6; no reliable D call. CDR3 length: 13 amino acids. Trimming pared 5 bases from V and 7 bases from J, leaving 9 bases between. CDR1 and CDR2 from the germline V gene are SGHAT and FQNNGV. CDR3 in DNA: TGTGCCAGCAGCGCCGACTTAAATTCACCCCTCCACTTT. It specifies CASSADLNSPLHF.

The chain couples TRBV4-1 to TRBJ1-3; the match to TRBD1 covers 10 bases. V was pared by 1 base and J by 7 bases, with 7 bases of the junction left unmatched. This CDR3 has 16 amino acids. Germline CDR1 reads MGHRA; CDR2 reads YSYEKL. This CDR3 reads CASSQAFRDRGNTIYF. The CDR3 coding sequence is TGCGCCAGCAGCCAAGCATTCCGGGACAGGGGCAACACCATATATTTT.

The chain couples TRBV6-1 to TRBJ1-5; no clear D. Germline V gene data show CDR1 as MNHNS and CDR2 as SASEGT. The CDR3 is made up of 13 amino acids. The germline V and J ends were trimmed by 5 bases and 5 bases, with 10 bases remaining between them. CDR3 loop: CASSLISDQPQHF. The CDR3, as DNA: TGTGCCAGCAGTTTAATATCGGATCAGCCCCAGCATTTT.

This chain uses TRBV19 with TRBJ1-5, with D possibly matching TRBD1 (5 bases). CDR3 size: 16 residues. Looked up from germline, CDR1 is LNHDA and CDR2 is SQIVND (reference sequence). V lost 6 bases and J lost 2, with 17 bases in between. For the CDR3, the DNA is TGTGCCAGTAGCCGGGAGACAGTTCTGGGCAATCAGCCCCAGCATTTT. It translates to CASSRETVLGNQPQHF.

V usage is TRBV6-1 and J usage is TRBJ1-5; weak D call: TRBD1 (6 bases). Trimming removed 7 bases from V and 4 bases from J, with 17 bases in between. The CDR3 runs to 15 residues. Germline values: CDR1 MNHNS, CDR2 SASEGT. CDR3 nucleotides: TGTGCCAGCACCCAGGCGGGGGCCTATAATCAGCCCCAGCATTTT. Translation gives CASTQAGAYNQPQHF.

The chain uses TRBV9 and TRBJ2-3, with 11 positions matching TRBD2. Trimming removed 2 bases from V and 3 bases from J; junction bases left unmatched: 5. The CDR3 totals 16 residues. The germline V gene has CDR1 SGDLS and CDR2 YYNGEE. The CDR3 region is CASSVGTSGLTDTQYF. CDR3 coding DNA: TGTGCCAGCAGCGTGGGGACTAGCGGATTGACAGATACGCAGTATTTT.

The V call is TRBV21-1, the J call TRBJ1-5; the tabulated D call, TRBD1, remains unverified against the DNA. TRBV21-1 is recorded as a pseudogene. The CDR3 runs to 15 residues. The CDR3 coding sequence is TGTGCCAGCAGCAAACTCAGGGCCGGGAATCAGCCCCAGCATTTT. Encoded protein: CASSKLRAGNQPQHF.

The chain joins TRBV9 to TRBJ2-2, with D possibly being TRBD2 (6 bases). Between the trimmed V and J ends, which lost 5 bases and 4 bases, there was a span of 15 bases. The CDR3 runs 15 residues. CDR1 SGDLS and CDR2 YYNGEE come from the germline V gene. The CDR3 sequence: CASSAGHGGTGELFF. CDR3 in DNA: TGTGCCAGCAGTGCGGGGCACGGAGGCACCGGGGAGCTGTTTTTT.